Each of the 22 T cell receptor beta chains below was sequenced from the same sample in a study of T cells expressing NK-cell markers. Reanalyzing the 5' RACE reads, TCRdb keeps one entry per CDR3 protein, without DNA. The table lists some 410,000 distinct CDR3 sequences. Sequencing was done on a sample of blood T cells: a sorted CD56 or NKG2C T cell subset, CD4+ or CD8+ T cells, or bulk PBMC T cells (not recorded which). Receptors were obtained from a woman aged 18-70 years in good health.

The V call is TRBV12-3 or TRBV12-4, the J call TRBJ2-4; TCRdb outputs TRBD2, but without DNA this stays unchecked. The CDR3 length is 12 residues. The CDR3 here is CASGAPKNIQYF.

The chain combines TRBV29-1 with TRBJ2-7; TCRdb selects TRBD1, and the lack of DNA leaves this call unchecked. Germline CDR1 reads SQVTM; CDR2 reads ANQGSEA. The CDR3 loop spans 13 amino acids. This CDR3 is CSVSGTGGDEQYF.

V gene TRBV15 combines with J gene TRBJ2-2; TCRdb lists TRBD2, though no DNA is available to test this call. Germline CDR1 reads LNHNV; CDR2 reads YYDKDF (reference sequence). The length of the CDR3 is 17 residues. The CDR3 here is CATSRDRGREGTGELFF.

The chain uses TRBV9 and TRBJ1-5. The CDR3 has 15 residues. CDR1 and CDR2 (germline): SGDLS, YYNGEE. The CDR3 protein is CASATDGNSNQPQHF.

The chain carries TRBV5-1 and TRBJ2-7. CDR3 length: 13 amino acids. Germline V gives CDR1 SGHRS, CDR2 YFSETQ. CDR3 loop: CASSVDRVNEQYF.

The CDR3 sequence is CASSATGLAVPPETQYF. The chain links TRBV11-2 to TRBJ2-5; the TCRdb D gene call, TRBD2, has no DNA to confirm it. The length of the CDR3 is 17 residues. Germline V gene sequence: CDR1 SGHAT, CDR2 FQNNGV.

The chain carries TRBV20-1 and TRBJ1-1. The CDR3 has 14 residues. Germline lookup yields CDR1 DFQATT and CDR2 SNEGSKA (reference sequence). The CDR3 sequence: CSARDLRTNTEAFF.

CDR3 in amino acids: CSARSSSGGGTYEQYF. The chain carries TRBV20-1 and TRBJ2-7; there is no DNA to check the TCRdb D call of TRBD2. The CDR3 totals 16 residues. The V gene's germline CDR1 is DFQATT and CDR2 SNEGSKA (reference sequence).

This rearrangement joins TRBV21-1 to TRBJ2-4; TCRdb proposes TRBD1, but this gene call is untestable without DNA. TRBV21-1 constitutes a pseudogene. The CDR3 is 18 amino acids. The CDR3 sequence: CAAGPGQGLPKAKNIQYF.

This chain uses TRBV6-4 with TRBJ2-1. This CDR3 contains 15 residues. Germline CDR1 is MRHNA and CDR2 is SNTAGT. The CDR3 region is CASSETVSSYNEQFF.

This chain connects TRBV7-9 to TRBJ2-3; with no DNA, the TCRdb D assignment of TRBD1 cannot be verified. Germline assignment: CDR1 SEHNR and CDR2 FQNEAQ (reference sequence). The CDR3 contains 17 residues. The CDR3 loop reads CASSLGASGGRTDTQYF.

V gene TRBV5-1 combines with J gene TRBJ2-7; checking the TCRdb D call of TRBD2 is not possible without DNA. The CDR3 runs 17 residues. Germline V gives CDR1 SGHRS, CDR2 YFSETQ. This CDR3 is CASSPGQTSGRDYEQYF.

This chain links TRBV5-1 with TRBJ2-1; TCRdb names TRBD1, which stays unverified in the absence of DNA. This CDR3 spans 16 amino acids. CDR1 SGHRS and CDR2 YFSETQ come from the germline V gene. CDR3 sequence: CASSQGGPNPYNEQFF.

The chain recombines TRBV3-1 with TRBJ2-5. Germline values: CDR1 LGHDT, CDR2 YNNKEL (reference sequence). The CDR3 runs to 13 residues. This CDR3 is CASSPLYQETQYF.

The rearrangement uses TRBV7-6 and TRBJ2-7; checking the TCRdb D call of TRBD2 is not possible without DNA. This CDR3 has 16 amino acids. Looked up from germline, CDR1 is SGHVS and CDR2 is FNYEAQ. CDR3 loop: CASSSLPDLSSYEQYF.

The chain uses TRBV7-2 and TRBJ1-5. The CDR3 is 13 amino acids. CDR1 SGHTA and CDR2 FQGNSA come from the germline V gene. CDR3 in amino acids: CASSSQANQPQHF.

The chain has TRBV29-1 and TRBJ1-6; TCRdb selects TRBD1, and the lack of DNA leaves this call unchecked. The CDR3 has 13 residues. The germline gives CDR1 SQVTM, CDR2 ANQGSEA. The CDR3 here is CSLRQGANSPLHF.

This chain joins TRBV5-1 and TRBJ1-4. Germline V lookup: CDR1 SGHRS, CDR2 YFSETQ. This CDR3 comprises 15 residues. The chain's CDR3 is CASSSSGGLGEKLFF.

The V and J genes are TRBV10-3 and TRBJ2-3. Germline assignment: CDR1 ENHRY and CDR2 SYGVKD. This CDR3 has 11 residues. CDR3 residues: CAISDRDTQYF.

The chain couples TRBV20-1 to TRBJ2-3; the TRBD2 assignment by TCRdb is unverifiable without DNA. The CDR3 runs 12 residues. Germline CDR1 is DFQATT and CDR2 is SNEGSKA (reference sequence). This CDR3 is CSAGMAGDTQYF.

The rearrangement joins TRBV7-2 to TRBJ2-7. There are 11 residues in the CDR3. CDR1 SGHTA and CDR2 FQGNSA come from the germline V gene. The CDR3 spells CASSLGKGEYF.

The chain couples TRBV20-1 to TRBJ2-2; TCRdb outputs TRBD2, but without DNA this stays unchecked. The CDR3 is 16 residues long. Germline V CDR1 and CDR2: DFQATT, SNEGSKA (reference sequence). The CDR3: CSARRGLAANTGELFF.